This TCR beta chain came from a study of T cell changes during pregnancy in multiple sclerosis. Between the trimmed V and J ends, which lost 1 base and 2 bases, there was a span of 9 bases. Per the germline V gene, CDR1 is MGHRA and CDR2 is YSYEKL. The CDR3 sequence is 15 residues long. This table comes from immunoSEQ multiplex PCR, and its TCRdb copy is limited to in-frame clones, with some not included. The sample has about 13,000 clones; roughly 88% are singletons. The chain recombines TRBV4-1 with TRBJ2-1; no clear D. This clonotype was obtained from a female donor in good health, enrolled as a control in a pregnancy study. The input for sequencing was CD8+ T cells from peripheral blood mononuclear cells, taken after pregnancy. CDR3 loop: CASSQGAMAYNEQFF. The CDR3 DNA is TGCGCCAGCAGCCAAGGAGCCATGGCCTACAATGAGCAGTTCTTC.